Presented here are 27 T cell receptor beta chains from one specimen sequenced in a study of tumor-infiltrating lymphocytes in primary liver carcinoma. Priming with a constant-region primer yielded TCR beta cDNA from about 450 ng total RNA. Slightly modified ARM-PCR with three nested multiplex PCR rounds yielded TCR beta libraries. For 10 cycles apiece, the opening two PCR rounds ran with TRBV1-TRBV30 forward primers and a C-beta reverse primer. A single record per CDR3 protein comes from TCRdb applying MiXCR to the multiplex PCR reads. This table has approximately 110,000 distinct CDR3 sequences, roughly 80% appearing once. Between about 17 and 34 mg of unsorted bulk tissue served as the source from which RNA and DNA were co-extracted. Source material: liver tumor tissue from sampling region 3. Subset reported: tumor region T3, left-lateral pole. The receptor source for this set is a middle-aged man with primary liver carcinoma and hepatitis B virus infection.

To note about this clonotype: An end of the junction differs from the germline gene, which may be a read error. This chain links TRBV29-1 with TRBJ2-2; D is perhaps TRBD2 (6 bases). The germline CDR1 and CDR2 sequences are SQVTM and ANQGSEA. There are 13 residues in the CDR3. The CDR3 DNA reads TGCAGCGTTCTCAGGGATGACACCGGGGGGCTGTTTTTT. This encodes CSVLRDDTGGLFF.

As concerns this clonotype: One junction end disagrees with the germline gene, perhaps due to a read error. The chain recombines TRBV30 with TRBJ1-1; D possibly corresponds to TRBD1 (5 bases). This CDR3 spans 14 amino acids. CDR1 is GTSNPN and CDR2 is SVGIG in the germline V gene (reference sequence). The CDR3 sequence is CVWGWATANTEAFF. The DNA for the CDR3 is TGTGTCTGGGGGTGGGCTACAGCGAACACTGAAGCTTTCTTT.

This clonotype was counted only a few times. Relative to the germline gene, one junction end is altered; a read error may explain this. J is TRBJ2-3 and V is TRBV6-6; weak D call: TRBD1 (5 bases). The CDR3 is 15 amino acids. CDR1 is MNHNY, CDR2 SVGAGI, per germline (reference sequence). CDR3 nucleotides: TGTGCCAGCAGTCTCGACCTAAGGGGCACAGATACCCAGTATTTT. It yields the protein CASSLDLRGTDTQYF.

This clonotype was seen just once. In nucleotides, the CDR3 is TGCAGCGTTGGGACAGGCATGACTAAAACTTTCTTT. Residues: CSVGTGMTKTFF. J is TRBJ1-1 and V is TRBV29-1; 7 nucleotides agree with TRBD1. Germline CDR1 is SQVTM and CDR2 is ANQGSEA. Trimming cost V 4 bases and J 12 bases; bases outside gene matches: 11. The CDR3 covers 12 residues.

In regard to this clonotype: The junction departs from the called germline gene at one end, perhaps through a read error. The V and J genes are TRBV6-2 or TRBV6-3 and TRBJ2-7; 9 bases are a match to TRBD1. CDR1 is MNHEY, CDR2 SVGEGT, per germline. The CDR3 is 15 amino acids. The chain's CDR3 is CARNLPGQGGIEQYF. The CDR3 region has the DNA TGCGCCCGCAACCTTCCGGGACAGGGAGGCATCGAGCAGTACTTC.

Points on this clonotype: A read error may account for a junction end that differs from germline. The chain recombines TRBV29-1 with TRBJ2-7; D not resolved. The CDR3 has 15 amino acids. CDR1 SQVTM and CDR2 ANQGSEA come from the germline V gene. The CDR3 spells CSVEDPGESSYEQYF. CDR3 nucleotide sequence: TGCAGCGTCGAAGATCCTGGCGAGAGCTCCTACGAGCAGTACTTC.

As concerns this clonotype: This CDR3 is missing its conserved last phenylalanine or tryptophan, likely due to a read error. It is unclear where the CDR3 begins or ends on the DNA, so no DNA is shown, and the CDR3 is as TCRdb lists it. The chain has TRBV11-1 and TRBJ1-6; the D segment call TRBD1 is taken from the table without a DNA check. The CDR3 is 13 residues long, counting both termini. CDR1 SGHAT and CDR2 FQDESV come from the germline V gene (reference sequence). This chain's CDR3 is CARSRTLVSPFHS.

This clonotype was recorded once. Likely a read error: the CDR3 ends without its conserved phenylalanine or tryptophan. V gene TRBV29-1 combines with J gene TRBJ2-7; 8 bases fit TRBD1. This CDR3 contains 16 residues. Germline V CDR1 and CDR2: SQVTM, ANQGSEA. After removal of 7 bases from V and 4 bases from J, the junction contained 18 bases not matched to a gene. The CDR3 nucleotides read TGCAGCGCCATGACATCTGGGACAGGCACTCCTTACGAGCAGTACTGC. Translated, it gives CSAMTSGTGTPYEQYC.

As for this clonotype: Its ends do not fully match the called genes, so a read error is possible. V usage is TRBV6-5 and J usage is TRBJ2-3, with TRBD2 as a possible D gene (6 bases). There are 15 residues in the CDR3. Germline CDR1 and CDR2: MNHEY and SVGAGI. The CDR3 region is CASNPGFAGTDTQYF. The CDR3 region has the DNA TGTGCCAGCAACCCAGGATTTGCGGGAACAGATACACAGTATTTT.

With regard to this clonotype: At one boundary the junction diverges from the germline segment, which might be a read error. This rearrangement joins TRBV11-3 to TRBJ1-5, with 7 bases that match TRBD1. CDR1 and CDR2 from the germline V gene are SGHNT and YENEEA. This CDR3 has 15 amino acids. CDR3 region: CVSSVDQGVAQPQHF. CDR3 nucleotide sequence: TGTGTCAGCAGCGTAGATCAGGGGGTGGCTCAGCCCCAGCATTTT.

As for this clonotype: At one end, the junction sequence differs from germline, possibly due to a read error. This chain links TRBV6-6 with TRBJ1-6; D gene unclear. CDR1 is MNHNY, CDR2 SVGAGI, per germline (reference sequence). This CDR3 is built from 13 residues. The DNA for the CDR3 is TGTGCCAGCAATAATATAGGAATTTCACCCCTCCACTTC. Translating gives CASNNIGISPLHF.

A note on this clonotype: The final CDR3 position lacks the conserved phenylalanine or tryptophan, pointing to a likely read error. The chain recombines TRBV28 with TRBJ1-1; D unclear. The length of the CDR3 is 13 residues. CDR1 MDHEN and CDR2 SYDVKM come from the germline V gene. CDR3 nucleotide sequence: TGCGCCAGCAGTTTAGGAGCGCCCCCCGGGGCTTTCGTT. As protein: CASSLGAPPGAFV.

Points on this clonotype: The junction and the germline gene differ at one end; a read error may be behind it. This chain connects TRBV5-1 to TRBJ2-1; 14 nucleotides align to TRBD2. This CDR3 has 17 residues. Germline-derived CDR1 and CDR2 are SGHRS and YFSETQ. The CDR3 is CASSRTSGRIAYNEQIF. The CDR3 nucleotides read TGCGCCAGCAGCCGGACTAGCGGGAGGATCGCCTATAATGAGCAGATCTTC.

With respect to this clonotype: A much larger clone differs by one base, so this may be a read error. This chain links TRBV20-1 with TRBJ2-5; D is undetermined. The V gene's germline CDR1 is DFQATT and CDR2 SNEGSKA (reference sequence). This CDR3 comprises 13 residues. With 6 bases removed from V and 8 bases from J, the gap between germline ends came to 19 bases. The CDR3 protein is CSAPVRNTQTQYF. The CDR3, as DNA: TGCAGTGCGCCGGTCCGGAACACCCAAACCCAGTACTTC.

This chain uses TRBV10-2 with TRBJ1-2, with a tentative D call TRBD1 (6 bases). Germline V lookup: CDR1 WSHSY, CDR2 SAAADI. Trimming pared 8 bases from V and 8 bases from J, leaving 15 bases between. This CDR3 spans 12 amino acids. In DNA form, the CDR3 reads TGCGCCAGCCGCGACAGGATTGGCGGCTACACCTTC. It yields the protein CASRDRIGGYTF.

To note about this clonotype: One end of the junction varies from germline; a read error may be responsible. The chain recombines TRBV6-1 with TRBJ2-7; D not certain. CDR1 and CDR2 from the germline V gene are MNHNS and SASEGT. The length of the CDR3 is 13 residues. CDR3 coding DNA: TGTGCCAGCGGTGAAGCTTACGACCTCGGGCAGTATTTC. It is translated as CASGEAYDLGQYF.

Points on this clonotype: This is likely a read error, given that the CDR3 carries no conserved phenylalanine or tryptophan at its end. The chain links TRBV11-2 to TRBJ2-7; D perhaps matches TRBD1 (5 bases). Germline V gene data show CDR1 as SGHAT and CDR2 as FQNNGV. V dropped 6 bases and J dropped 3 bases, with 9 bases sitting between them. The CDR3 is 12 residues long. The DNA for the CDR3 is TGTGCCAGCAGTCCCAGGGACTACGAGCAGTACTCC. Its translation: CASSPRDYEQYS.

In this sample, this clonotype turned up a few times. A much larger clone differs from this one at a single base, so this may be a read error. This chain joins TRBV28 and TRBJ2-3; 8 bases fit TRBD1. V dropped 2 bases and J dropped 6; count of bases not matched to a gene: 7. There are 15 residues in the CDR3. Germline V CDR1 and CDR2: MDHEN, SYDVKM. CDR3 DNA sequence: TGTGCCAGCAGTTTACGGACAGGGTGGGTTGATACGCAGTATTTT. Translation: CASSLRTGWVDTQYF. Based on the CDR3 plus reference TRBV28 and TRBJ2-3, the full variable domain is DVKVTQSSRYLVKRTGEKVFLECVQDMDHENMFWYRQDPGLGLRLIYFSYDVKMKEKGDIPEGYSVSREKKERFSLILESASTNQTSMYLCASSLRTGWVDTQYFGPGTRLTVL.

The count of this clonotype is one. This sequence joins TRBV7-8 and TRBJ2-1; D is perhaps TRBD2 (5 bases). V dropped 5 bases and J dropped 7 bases, with 15 bases sitting between them. Germline assignment: CDR1 SGHVS and CDR2 FQNEAQ. The CDR3 loop spans 14 amino acids. DNA of the CDR3: TGTGCCAGCAGCACACCCGGCCGCGGGAATGAGCAGTTCTTC. This translates into CASSTPGRGNEQFF.

This clonotype came up once. The junction shows a germline mismatch at one end, possibly a read error. This chain connects TRBV12-3 or TRBV12-4 to TRBJ2-6, with D perhaps TRBD1 (5 bases). There are 13 residues in the CDR3. The CDR3 DNA reads TGTGCCATCACCATCTCTGGGGCCAACGTCTTGACTTTC. This translates into CAITISGANVLTF.

At least ten counts were recorded for this clonotype. The chain has TRBV28 and TRBJ1-4; 7 positions agree with TRBD1. V gave up 5 bases and J gave up 4 bases; unmatched junction bases: 4. Looked up from germline, CDR1 is MDHEN and CDR2 is SYDVKM. The length of the CDR3 is 14 residues. CDR3 bases: TGTGCCAGCAGTATTGGACAGGATAATGAAAAACTGTTTTTT. Protein product: CASSIGQDNEKLFF.

In regard to this clonotype: The junction does not match germline at one end; this may be a read error. The rearrangement links TRBV4-1 to TRBJ2-7; either TRBD1 or TRBD2 may supply D (6 bases each). This CDR3 spans 15 amino acids. Germline CDR1 reads MGHRA; CDR2 reads YSYEKL. The CDR3 DNA reads TGCGCCGGCAGCCAAGGAGGGGGAACCGTCTACGAGCAGTACTTC. Protein product: CAGSQGGGTVYEQYF.

Regarding this clonotype: No conserved phenylalanine or tryptophan ends this CDR3, so it is likely a read error. The rearrangement uses TRBV5-4 and TRBJ2-5; D uncertain. The CDR3 has 12 amino acids. The V gene's germline CDR1 is SGHNT and CDR2 YYREEE (reference sequence). CDR3 region: CASSTDQVTQYL. CDR3 coding DNA: TGTGCCAGCAGTACGGACCAAGTGACCCAGTACCTC.

J is TRBJ2-7 and V is TRBV29-1; D is perhaps TRBD2 (6 bases). Germline V gene data show CDR1 as SQVTM and CDR2 as ANQGSEA. Trimming pared 1 base from V and 1 base from J, leaving 8 bases between. The CDR3 is 13 amino acids. This chain's CDR3 is CSVEGGGSYEQYF. For the CDR3, the DNA is TGCAGCGTTGAAGGGGGAGGTTCCTACGAGCAGTACTTC.

With regard to this clonotype: At one boundary the junction diverges from the germline segment, which might be a read error. This rearrangement joins TRBV29-1 to TRBJ2-2; 8 nucleotides match TRBD2. Germline V gives CDR1 SQVTM, CDR2 ANQGSEA. The CDR3 covers 14 residues. CDR3 DNA: TGCAACGTTGCGACTAGCGCGGACACCGGGGAGCTGTTTTTT. Translation gives CNVATSADTGELFF.

With respect to this clonotype: The junction does not match germline at one end; this may be a read error. This chain links TRBV11-2 with TRBJ2-1; the match to TRBD2 covers 8 bases. Germline-derived CDR1 and CDR2 are SGHAT and FQNNGV. The CDR3 totals 17 residues. CDR3 sequence: CASSLIGLAGPYNEQSF. CDR3 bases: TGTGCCAGCAGCTTGATAGGACTAGCCGGCCCCTACAATGAGCAGTCCTTC.

As regards this clonotype: Sequence at one end of the junction differs from germline and may be a read error. V and J are TRBV6-1 and TRBJ2-7, with D perhaps matching TRBD1 or TRBD2 (5 bases each). There are 16 residues in the CDR3. The germline gives CDR1 MNHNS, CDR2 SASEGT. CDR3 residues: CVSSEDQGRSIRGQYF. The CDR3 nucleotides are TGTGTCAGCAGTGAAGATCAGGGACGTTCTATACGGGGGCAGTACTTC.